This is a list of T cell receptor beta chains from one sample in a study of esophageal squamous cell carcinoma under preoperative chemotherapy. TCRdb analysed the PCR reads with MiXCR anew, one entry per CDR3 protein. This table has some 18,000 distinct CDR3 sequences, 40% to 55% appearing once. This specimen was acquired from a patient given preoperative chemotherapy. All receptors derive from a human donor with esophageal squamous cell carcinoma. The donor label of this sample is uncertain. The conserved cysteine and the conserved F or W are not part of the CDR3 here.

V gene	J gene	CDR3 protein
TRBV6-5	TRBJ1-5	ASSLGGGGGQPQH
TRBV12-5	TRBJ2-7	ASGLGNAGNEQY
TRBV7-2	TRBJ2-5	ASSATLGTQY
TRBV7-2	TRBJ2-5	ACSAGVGGRDQETQY
TRBV6-8	TRBJ2-3	ACSALGRGGTDTQY
TRBV11-1	TRBJ2-3	ASSLLVSTETQY
TRBV20-1	TRBJ2-1	SARKVTLADEQF
TRBV6-8	TRBJ2-4	GVRGTGAKDIQY
TRBV7-8	TRBJ2-5	ASSFAGGDTDTQY
TRBV6-1	TRBJ2-1	ASRFEGMRYNEQF
TRBV5-1	TRBJ2-1	ASSRTDYNEQF
TRBV7-2	NA	VPAGGGGAGVYEQY
TRBV6-1	TRBJ1-5	ASRKDRAQPQH
TRBV7-2	NA	ASSHAAAVQETQF
TRBV6-1	TRBJ1-2	ASAHSDGYT
TRBV12-3/TRBV12-4	TRBJ2-2	ASSPDAWGTGALY
TRBV7-2	NA	ASSLAEGYEQY
TRBV7-7	NA	ASSFGGRGNEQY
TRBV7-2	NA	ASSATRTAYEQY
TRBV11-3	TRBJ1-5	ASSSDRDSNQPQH